This entry lists 16 T cell receptor beta chains sequenced from one sample in a study of blood T cells in healthy people across ages. Next came a second PCR, run for about 7 to 12 cycles, which used a sample-barcoded 5' primer along with a J-beta primer mix. TCRdb independently ran MiXCR on the 5' RACE reads; one entry per CDR3 protein. Of roughly 730,000 distinct CDR3 sequences detected, approximately 60% appear once; the ten largest clones hold roughly 25%. Sequences were obtained from blood. The source of these receptors is a middle-aged man in good health.

The chain joins TRBV27 to TRBJ1-2; TRBD1 aligns across 8 bases. V dropped 5 bases and J dropped 1; count of bases not matched to a gene: 6. CDR3 length equals 15 residues. Germline-derived CDR1 and CDR2 are MNHEY and SMNVEV (reference sequence). This chain's CDR3 is CASSLRTGNNYGYTF. The CDR3 DNA follows: TGTGCCAGCAGTCTGAGGACAGGGAATAACTATGGCTACACCTTC.

The gene calls are TRBV5-1 and TRBJ2-1; 11 nucleotides line up with TRBD2. V lost 1 base and J lost 1; bases outside the gene matches: 4. The germline gives CDR1 SGHRS, CDR2 YFSETQ. This CDR3 contains 17 residues. The CDR3 loop is CASSLTSGRGSYNEQFF. For the CDR3, the DNA is TGCGCCAGCAGCTTGACTAGCGGGAGAGGGTCCTACAATGAGCAGTTCTTC.

This clonotype was counted only a few times. This chain uses TRBV27 with TRBJ2-3; 12 nucleotides align to TRBD2. CDR3 length equals 14 residues. Germline V gene data show CDR1 as MNHEY and CDR2 as SMNVEV (reference sequence). Losses at the gene ends were 6 bases for V and 4 bases for J; bases not matched to a gene: 2. CDR3 in amino acids: CASRTSGGADTQYF. CDR3 nucleotides: TGTGCCAGCAGGACTAGCGGGGGCGCAGATACGCAGTATTTT.

The CDR3 reads CSASLDRHQETQYF. CDR3 DNA: TGCAGTGCTAGTCTTGACAGGCACCAAGAGACCCAGTACTTC. The chain combines TRBV20-1 with TRBJ2-5, with a possible D match to TRBD1 (6 bases). V shed 3 bases and J shed 0 bases, with 11 bases lying between them. The CDR3 is 14 residues long. Germline V gene lookup returns CDR1 DFQATT and CDR2 SNEGSKA (reference sequence).

This rearrangement joins TRBV29-1 to TRBJ2-3; TRBD1 might be the D (6 bases). Germline-derived CDR1 and CDR2 are SQVTM and ANQGSEA. V shed 5 bases and J shed 2 bases, with 11 bases lying between them. The CDR3 has 13 residues. The CDR3 is CSVTGRNTDTQYF. The CDR3 DNA is TGCAGCGTTACAGGGCGGAACACAGATACGCAGTATTTT.

This clonotype was picked up a small number of times. The rearrangement joins TRBV5-1 to TRBJ2-3, with D uncertain. V was cut by 4 bases and J by 2 bases, with 11 bases left in between. The CDR3 has 14 amino acids. Germline-derived CDR1 and CDR2 are SGHRS and YFSETQ. This CDR3 is CASSVAEPTDTQYF. The CDR3 bases are TGCGCCAGCAGCGTTGCGGAGCCCACAGATACGCAGTATTTT. Drawing the rest from reference TRBV5-1 and TRBJ2-3, the complete variable domain is KAGVTQTPRYLIKTRGQQVTLSCSPISGHRSVSWYQQTPGQGLQFLFEYFSETQRNKGNFPGRFSGRQFSNSRSEMNVSTLELGDSALYLCASSVAEPTDTQYFGPGTRLTVL.

This clonotype appeared a few times. The chain recombines TRBV29-1 with TRBJ1-4; weak D call: TRBD1 (5 bases). The CDR3 totals 14 residues. The V gene lost 4 bases and the J gene lost 5 bases, with 14 bases spanning the gap. Germline V CDR1 and CDR2: SQVTM, ANQGSEA. The CDR3 bases are TGCAGCGTTGCTCCGGGACTCCTAAATGAAAAACTGTTTTTT. Translating gives CSVAPGLLNEKLFF.

The chain has TRBV20-1 and TRBJ2-4, with 11 bases lining up with TRBD1. The J call may be incorrect, as the DNA end agrees better with TRBJ2-5. The CDR3 loop spans 15 amino acids. Per the germline V gene, CDR1 is DFQATT and CDR2 is SNEGSKA (reference sequence). This chain's CDR3 is CSASGDRGLWETQYF. CDR3 nucleotide sequence: TGCAGTGCTAGCGGGGACAGGGGGTTGTGGGAGACCCAGTACTTC.

The CDR3 DNA reads as TGTGCCAGCAGTGGAGCGGGAGTGTTGGTTGAGCAGTTCTTC. It translates to CASSGAGVLVEQFF. The V call is TRBV12-3 or TRBV12-4, the J call TRBJ2-1; TRBD2 matches at 8 bases. Trimming cost V 5 bases and J 9 bases; bases outside gene matches: 9. This CDR3 spans 14 amino acids.

V and J are TRBV3-1 and TRBJ2-7; TRBD1 agrees at 9 bases. Germline V lookup: CDR1 LGHDT, CDR2 YNNKEL (reference sequence). The CDR3 has 18 residues. After removal of 5 bases from V and 3 bases from J, the junction contained 17 bases not matched to a gene. This CDR3 reads CASSTERGQGWGYYEQYF. The CDR3 region has the DNA TGTGCCAGCAGCACGGAGAGGGGACAGGGCTGGGGATACTACGAGCAGTACTTC.

This chain joins TRBV6-5 and TRBJ1-6; D not resolved. This CDR3 is 15 amino acids long. The V and J ends lost 8 bases and 7 bases respectively, with 18 bases between them. Germline CDR1 reads MNHEY; CDR2 reads SVGAGI. The CDR3 nucleotides are TGTGCCAGCGGGCCTATTGTCAGTGTCAATTCACCCCTCCACTTT. This sequence encodes CASGPIVSVNSPLHF.

The rearrangement joins TRBV9 to TRBJ2-5; D perhaps matches TRBD2 (5 bases). V was pared by 4 bases and J by 8 bases, with 21 bases between. The CDR3 runs to 15 residues. Germline values: CDR1 SGDLS, CDR2 YYNGEE. The CDR3 loop reads CASSPEGSPRKTQYF. In DNA, the CDR3 is TGTGCCAGCAGCCCCGAGGGCAGCCCCCGAAAAACCCAGTACTTC.

This clonotype was seen a handful of times. V is TRBV5-6 and J is TRBJ2-3, with D unresolved. With 0 bases removed from V and 2 bases from J, the gap between germline ends came to 10 bases. This CDR3 has 15 residues. CDR1 is SGHDT and CDR2 is YYEEEE in the germline V gene. The CDR3 is CASSLDVLNTDTQYF. CDR3 nucleotides: TGTGCCAGCAGCTTGGACGTGCTCAACACAGATACGCAGTATTTT.

This chain uses TRBV15 with TRBJ2-5; no clear D gene. The germline gives CDR1 LNHNV, CDR2 YYDKDF (reference sequence). The CDR3 contains 12 residues. V was clipped by 5 bases and J by 4 bases, with 8 bases between them. CDR3 in DNA: TGTGCCACCAGCTCCTGGGGAGAGACCCAGTACTTC. Its translation is CATSSWGETQYF.

This sequence joins TRBV4-3 and TRBJ2-5; TRBD2 is a possible D gene (6 bases). The J call may be faulty, since TRBJ2-1 better matches the DNA end. Germline V gene lookup returns CDR1 LGHNA and CDR2 YSLEER. The CDR3 spans 15 residues. CDR3 in amino acids: CASSQSPGRSETQFF. The CDR3 DNA reads as TGCGCCAGCAGCCAATCCCCAGGGAGGTCGGAGACCCAGTTCTTC.

The CDR3 sequence is CASMLEGTDTQYF. CDR3 sequence (DNA): TGTGCCAGCATGCTGGAAGGCACAGATACGCAGTATTTT. The V and J genes are TRBV7-2 and TRBJ2-3; D gene unclear. V lost 7 bases and J lost 1, with 9 bases in between. Germline assignment: CDR1 SGHTA and CDR2 FQGNSA. The CDR3 consists of 13 residues.